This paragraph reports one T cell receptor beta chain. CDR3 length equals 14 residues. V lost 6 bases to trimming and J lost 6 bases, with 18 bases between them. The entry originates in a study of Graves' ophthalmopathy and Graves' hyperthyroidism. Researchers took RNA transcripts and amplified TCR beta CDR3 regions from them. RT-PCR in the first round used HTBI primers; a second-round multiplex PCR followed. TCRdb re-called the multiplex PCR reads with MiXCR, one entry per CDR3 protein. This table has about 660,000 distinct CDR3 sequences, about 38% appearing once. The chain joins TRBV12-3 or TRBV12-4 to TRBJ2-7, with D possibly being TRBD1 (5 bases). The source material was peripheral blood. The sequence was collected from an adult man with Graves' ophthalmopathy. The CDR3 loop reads CASSFHVGVVEQYF. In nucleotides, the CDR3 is TGTGCCAGCAGCTTCCACGTAGGGGTCGTCGAGCAGTACTTC.